A selection of T cell receptor beta chains follows, all from one sample in a study of beta chain features in type 1 diabetes. Here immunoSEQ multiplex PCR was the method, and the copy in TCRdb shows in-frame clones only, minus some. The table shows under 450,000 clones, with about 15% occurring only once. The sequenced sample was naive CD4+ T cells from blood. The receptors originated from a man aged 25-45 years in good health. The CDR3 runs from the conserved cysteine through the conserved F or W. D genes are given only for firm matches. Only part of the rows carry a size: once, few, many, or a class if the clone is expanded.

TRBD2	TRBV4-3	-	TRBJ2-1	CASSQGPPGALAGGNEQFF	TGCGCCAGCAGCCAAGGACCCCCGGGGGCGCTAGCGGGGGGTAATGAGCAGTTCTTC
TRBD1	TRBV7-6	-	TRBJ1-2	CASSSTTGTGGYTF	TGTGCCAGCAGCTCCACGACAGGGACTGGCGGCTACACCTTC
-	TRBV18	-	TRBJ2-7	CASSPNYEQYF	TGTGCCAGCTCACCTAACTACGAGCAGTACTTC
TRBD2	TRBV4-3	-	TRBJ2-2	CASSQVRPLAGGRTGELFF	TGCGCCAGCAGCCAAGTCCGTCCACTAGCGGGAGGACGAACCGGGGAGCTGTTTTTT
-	TRBV14	-	TRBJ1-1	CASSQGLLTIGTEAFF	TGTGCCAGCAGCCAAGGACTTTTGACAATCGGAACTGAAGCTTTCTTT
TRBD2	TRBV7-9	-	TRBJ2-5	CASSFTGLVGETQYF	TGTGCCAGCAGCTTCACTGGACTAGTAGGGGAGACCCAGTACTTC
-	TRBV2	-	TRBJ1-1	CASSGSTEAFF	TGTGCCAGCAGTGGGAGTACTGAAGCTTTCTTT
-	TRBV4-1	few	TRBJ2-6	CASSQGVQHSGANVLTF	TGCGCCAGCAGCCAAGGAGTTCAACATTCTGGGGCCAACGTCCTGACTTTC
-	TRBV9	few	TRBJ1-2	CASSVATGVGNYGYTF	TGTGCCAGCAGCGTAGCTACCGGGGTAGGGAACTATGGCTACACCTTC
-	TRBV6-5	few	TRBJ1-2	CASSSRGNTRKNGYTF	TGTGCCAGCAGTTCTAGGGGAAATACTAGGAAGAATGGCTACACCTTC
-	TRBV10-3	-	TRBJ1-1	CAISEMWNTEAFF	TGTGCCATCAGTGAAATGTGGAACACTGAAGCTTTCTTT
-	TRBV11-2	-	TRBJ1-6	CASRWAIDNSPLHF	TGTGCCAGCCGCTGGGCCATCGATAATTCACCCCTCCACTTT
TRBD1	TRBV28	-	TRBJ1-2	CASWTRTGRNYGYTF	TGTGCCAGCTGGACCAGGACAGGGCGGAACTATGGCTACACCTTC
TRBD2	TRBV4-3	few	TRBJ2-1	CASSPARTSGQQFF	TGCGCCAGCAGCCCTGCGAGGACTAGCGGCCAGCAGTTCTTC
TRBD2	TRBV7-9	few	TRBJ2-3	CASSLWGLADKSTDTQYF	TGTGCCAGCAGCTTATGGGGACTAGCGGACAAAAGCACAGATACGCAGTATTTT
-	TRBV9	few	TRBJ2-5	CASSPQEGIETQYF	TGTGCCAGCAGCCCCCAAGAGGGTATAGAGACCCAGTACTTC
-	TRBV9	-	TRBJ2-1	CASSVLNEQFF	TGTGCCAGCAGCGTTTTGAATGAGCAGTTCTTC
TRBD2	TRBV2	-	TRBJ2-5	CASSEALRLAETQYF	TGTGCCAGCAGTGAAGCGCTGAGACTAGCAGAGACCCAGTACTTC
-	TRBV20-1	few	TRBJ2-3	CSASTRDTQYF	TGCAGTGCTTCAACTCGAGATACGCAGTATTTT
-	TRBV9	-	TRBJ2-3	CASSVGTGGWDTQYF	TGTGCCAGCAGCGTAGGAACGGGTGGGTGGGATACGCAGTATTTT